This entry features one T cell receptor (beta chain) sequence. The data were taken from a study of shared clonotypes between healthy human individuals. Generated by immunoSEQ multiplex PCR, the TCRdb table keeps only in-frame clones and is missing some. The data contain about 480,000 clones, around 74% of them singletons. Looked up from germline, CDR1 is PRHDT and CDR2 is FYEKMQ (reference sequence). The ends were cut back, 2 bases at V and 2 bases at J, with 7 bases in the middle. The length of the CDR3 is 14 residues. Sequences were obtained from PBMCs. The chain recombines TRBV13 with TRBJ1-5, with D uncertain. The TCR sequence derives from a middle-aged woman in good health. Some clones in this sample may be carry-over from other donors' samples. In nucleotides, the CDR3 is TGTGCCAGCAGCTTATTTGGGGGCAATCAGCCCCAGCATTTT. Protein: CASSLFGGNQPQHF.